This entry lists 30 T cell receptor beta chains sequenced from one sample in a study of T cell changes during pregnancy in multiple sclerosis. TCRdb keeps only in-frame clones here, not all; method: immunoSEQ multiplex PCR. The repertoire includes under 130,000 clones, approximately 90% of them detected once, and less than 4.5% sits in the top ten. The sample consisted of peripheral blood, taken after pregnancy. These receptors all stem from a female donor with multiple sclerosis, enrolled in a pregnancy study.

This clone was detected only once. V usage is TRBV5-1 and J usage is TRBJ2-1, with D uncertain. From germline, CDR1 is SGHRS and CDR2 YFSETQ. The CDR3 is made up of 12 amino acids. V was clipped by 0 bases and J by 9 bases, with 7 bases between them. CDR3 loop: CASSLVRSEQFF. CDR3 bases: TGCGCCAGCAGCTTGGTGAGGTCTGAGCAGTTCTTC.

The chain combines TRBV19 with TRBJ2-7; D unresolved. Germline CDR1 is LNHDA and CDR2 is SQIVND (reference sequence). V was pared by 7 bases and J by 2 bases, with 15 bases between. The CDR3 has 14 amino acids. The CDR3: CASTRDYGAYEQYF. The CDR3 nucleotides are TGTGCCAGTACCCGCGATTACGGTGCCTACGAGCAGTACTTC.

This chain links TRBV11-2 with TRBJ2-1, with 8 bases lining up with TRBD2. Per the germline V gene, CDR1 is SGHAT and CDR2 is FQNNGV. The CDR3 contains 16 residues. Trimming took 5 bases from V and 7 from J; bases not matched to a gene: 13. CDR3 in DNA: TGTGCCAGCAGCAGGTCGGGGGGGAACCCATCGAATGAGCAGTTCTTC. Translating gives CASSRSGGNPSNEQFF.

This sequence joins TRBV25-1 and TRBJ1-2; D is perhaps TRBD1 (6 bases). CDR1 MGHDK and CDR2 SYGVNS come from the germline V gene. The V gene lost 2 bases and the J gene lost 13 bases, with 17 bases spanning the gap. CDR3 length: 13 amino acids. As DNA, the CDR3 is TGTGCCAGCAGTGAACCCGGACAGTCGTTTGCCACCTTC. Amino acid sequence: CASSEPGQSFATF.

V and J are TRBV11-1 and TRBJ1-1; D is uncertain. The CDR3 runs 13 residues. Germline V gene data show CDR1 as SGHAT and CDR2 as FQDESV (reference sequence). Trimming took off 7 bases at V and 7 bases at J, with 16 bases between the two ends. As DNA, the CDR3 is TGTGCCAGCACCCTTCGTCGAGGACTTGAAGCTTTCTTT. Its protein is CASTLRRGLEAFF.

As concerns this clone: This likely came from a read error, as a far larger clone is one base away. The sample carries other DNA sequences with the same CDR3. V is TRBV7-9 and J is TRBJ2-7, with 7 bases identical to TRBD1. Germline V CDR1 and CDR2: SEHNR, FQNEAQ (reference sequence). The CDR3 is made up of 12 amino acids. The V gene end was trimmed by 5 bases and the J gene end by 4 bases; junction bases not matched to a gene: 2. The CDR3 sequence is CASSLQGYEQYF. The CDR3 bases are TGTGCCAGCAGCCTACAGGGGTACGAGCAGTACTTC.

The chain recombines TRBV19 with TRBJ1-2, with TRBD1 matching over 9 bases. This CDR3 has 15 residues. The V and J ends lost 5 bases and 2 bases, in that order; junction bases with no gene match: 6. Germline V gives CDR1 LNHDA, CDR2 SQIVND (reference sequence). The chain's CDR3 is CASSPGQGLNYGYTF. CDR3 bases: TGTGCCAGTAGTCCAGGACAGGGGCTGAACTATGGCTACACCTTC.

This clone was seen once. The chain has TRBV27 and TRBJ2-1; the D gene is possibly TRBD2 (7 bases). V lost 0 bases, J lost 6 bases, and 9 bases lay in between. Germline loops: CDR1 MNHEY, CDR2 SMNVEV (reference sequence). The CDR3 contains 14 residues. The CDR3 coding sequence is TGTGCCAGCAGTTTATCGGGGGGGCCCAATGAGCAGTTCTTC. Protein: CASSLSGGPNEQFF.

The rearrangement links TRBV5-1 to TRBJ2-3; TRBD2 matches 8 bases. Germline CDR1 reads SGHRS; CDR2 reads YFSETQ. V trimming: 2 bases; J trimming: 5 bases; junction bases outside the gene matches: 19. The CDR3 runs to 19 residues. The CDR3 sequence: CASSLDTTHAGGLGDTQYF. Written as DNA, the CDR3 is TGCGCCAGCAGCTTAGATACGACACACGCGGGGGGCCTTGGAGATACGCAGTATTTT.

The chain links TRBV15 to TRBJ2-5; 7 positions agree with TRBD1. The CDR3 extends over 15 amino acids. CDR1 and CDR2 (germline): LNHNV, YYDKDF (reference sequence). The V and J ends lost 3 bases and 5 bases, in that order; junction bases with no gene match: 9. The CDR3 DNA reads as TGTGCCACCAGCAGGATACAGGGGCTTCGGGAGACCCAGTACTTC. The encoded protein is CATSRIQGLRETQYF. The entire variable domain, with the rest obtained from reference TRBV15 and TRBJ2-5, is as follows: DAMVIQNPRYQVTQFGKPVTLSCSQTLNHNVMYWYQQKSSQAPKLLFHYYDKDFNNEADTPDNFQSRRPNTSFCFLDIRSPGLGDTAMYLCATSRIQGLRETQYFGPGTRLLVL.

The chain has TRBV4-1 and TRBJ2-1; tentatively, D is TRBD2 (5 bases). This CDR3 is built from 16 residues. Germline assignment: CDR1 MGHRA and CDR2 YSYEKL. Trimming took off 0 bases at V and 6 bases at J, with 15 bases between the two ends. CDR3 sequence: CASSQEGGLALNEQFF. The CDR3 nucleotides read TGCGCCAGCAGCCAAGAAGGAGGTTTAGCCCTCAATGAGCAGTTCTTC.

The chain couples TRBV30 to TRBJ2-5, with D perhaps matching TRBD2 (7 bases). Trimming stripped 4 bases from V and 4 bases from J, with 16 bases between. This CDR3 is built from 14 residues. In germline, CDR1 is GTSNPN, CDR2 SVGIG (reference sequence). CDR3 region: CAWTPGRGRETQYF. The CDR3 DNA reads TGTGCCTGGACCCCGGGGCGGGGGCGAGAGACCCAGTACTTC. Filled out from reference TRBV30 and TRBJ2-5, the complete variable domain reads SQTIHQWPATLVQPVGSPLSLECTVEGTSNPNLYWYRQAAGRGLQLLFYSVGIGQISSEVPQNLSASRPQDRQFILSSKKLLLSDSGFYLCAWTPGRGRETQYFGPGTRLLVL.

The chain carries TRBV11-3 and TRBJ2-5, with D unresolved. Trimming stripped 5 bases from V and 3 bases from J, with 10 bases between. CDR3 length equals 13 residues. Germline V gene lookup returns CDR1 SGHNT and CDR2 YENEEA. This CDR3 is CASSVSREETQYF. The CDR3 DNA is TGTGCCAGCAGCGTTTCCCGGGAAGAGACCCAGTACTTC.

The chain has TRBV6-1 and TRBJ2-5; 9 nucleotides line up with TRBD2. The CDR3 runs to 16 residues. J was trimmed by 5 bases and V by 2 bases; bases with no gene match: 9. Germline V lookup: CDR1 MNHNS, CDR2 SASEGT. The CDR3 DNA follows: TGTGCCAGCAGTGAATATAGGCGGGGGGGCAGGGAGACCCAGTACTTC. This encodes CASSEYRRGGRETQYF.

J is TRBJ1-1 and V is TRBV9; a possible D gene is TRBD1 (5 bases). The germline V gene encodes CDR1 SGDLS and CDR2 YYNGEE. V was shortened by 5 bases and J by 6 bases, with 14 bases between the two germline ends. This CDR3 region has 13 residues. Here the CDR3 reads CASRKGGEAEAFF. In DNA form, the CDR3 reads TGTGCCAGCAGGAAGGGAGGGGAGGCTGAAGCTTTCTTT.

V is TRBV28 and J is TRBJ2-7, with a tentative D call TRBD2 (7 bases). The CDR3 is 18 residues long. V gave up 1 base and J gave up 0 bases, with 19 bases separating them. CDR1 MDHEN and CDR2 SYDVKM come from the germline V gene. The CDR3 reads CASSLSIGGGASSYEQYF. Here the CDR3 DNA reads TGTGCCAGCAGTTTATCGATTGGAGGGGGGGCTAGCTCCTACGAGCAGTACTTC.

The chain links TRBV29-1 to TRBJ2-1; D ambiguous. The CDR3 has 11 amino acids. V gave up 7 bases and J gave up 8 bases, with 12 bases separating them. Germline CDR1 is SQVTM and CDR2 is ANQGSEA. Here the CDR3 DNA reads TGCAGCGGCGCCCTAGGCGATGAGCAGTTCTTC. It encodes CSGALGDEQFF.

The gene calls are TRBV11-1 and TRBJ1-6; D is unresolved. CDR3 length: 15 amino acids. In germline, CDR1 is SGHAT, CDR2 FQDESV (reference sequence). V lost 5 bases to trimming and J lost 3 bases, with 11 bases between them. CDR3 DNA sequence: TGTGCCAGCAGCGGCGGGATGTTCTATAATTCACCCCTCCACTTT. This codes for CASSGGMFYNSPLHF. The full variable domain, completed using reference TRBV11-1 and TRBJ1-6, is EAEVAQSPRYKITEKSQAVAFWCDPISGHATLYWYRQILGQGPELLVQFQDESVVDDSQLPKDRFSAERLKGVDSTLKIQPAELGDSAMYLCASSGGMFYNSPLHFGNGTRLTVT.

The chain recombines TRBV4-1 with TRBJ2-1; D perhaps matches TRBD1 (5 bases). Germline-derived CDR1 and CDR2 are MGHRA and YSYEKL. With 0 bases removed from V and 4 bases from J, the gap between germline ends came to 13 bases. The CDR3 loop spans 16 amino acids. The CDR3 region has the DNA TGCGCCAGCAGCCAAGATAGGGGATTTAATTACAATGAGCAGTTCTTC. This codes for CASSQDRGFNYNEQFF.

The rearrangement joins TRBV2 to TRBJ1-5; D gene unclear. CDR1 and CDR2 (germline): SNHLY, FYNNEI. Trimming left V 2 bases short and J 0 bases short, with 5 bases between. The CDR3 extends over 14 amino acids. The CDR3 region has the DNA TGTGCCAGCAGTGAAACGGTTAGCAATCAGCCCCAGCATTTT. Translation gives CASSETVSNQPQHF. Combining the CDR3 with reference TRBV2 and TRBJ1-5 gives the whole variable domain EPEVTQTPSHQVTQMGQEVILRCVPISNHLYFYWYRQILGQKVEFLVSFYNNEISEKSEIFDDQFSVERPDGSNFTLKIRSTKLEDSAMYFCASSETVSNQPQHFGDGTRLSIL.

The chain links TRBV27 to TRBJ2-3, with a possible D match to TRBD1 (6 bases). The CDR3 consists of 15 residues. Germline V gene sequence: CDR1 MNHEY, CDR2 SMNVEV (reference sequence). Deletions cut 6 bases from V and 0 bases from J, with 13 bases between. CDR3 in DNA: TGTGCCAGCAGGGAAGTCGGACAGAGCACAGATACGCAGTATTTT. Protein: CASREVGQSTDTQYF.

The chain has TRBV7-9 and TRBJ1-6; D unresolved. This CDR3 has 15 residues. V was clipped by 5 bases and J by 7 bases, with 15 bases between them. Looked up from germline, CDR1 is SEHNR and CDR2 is FQNEAQ (reference sequence). The CDR3 DNA reads as TGTGCCAGCAGCCTCCGGGATTTGGGAAATTCACCCCTCCACTTT. Amino acids: CASSLRDLGNSPLHF. Full variable domain (missing parts from reference TRBV7-9 and TRBJ1-6): DTGVSQNPRHKITKRGQNVTFRCDPISEHNRLYWYRQTLGQGPEFLTYFQNEAQLEKSRLLSDRFSAERPKGSFSTLEIQRTEQGDSAMYLCASSLRDLGNSPLHFGNGTRLTVT.

The chain joins TRBV7-2 to TRBJ1-6; D ambiguous. V was clipped by 5 bases and J by 3 bases, with 17 bases between them. CDR3 length equals 17 residues. Germline lookup yields CDR1 SGHTA and CDR2 FQGNSA. The chain's CDR3 is CASSPPVVGSYNSPLHF. The CDR3 coding sequence is TGTGCCAGCAGCCCACCTGTGGTAGGGAGCTATAATTCACCCCTCCACTTT.

This clone showed up just a few times. V and J are TRBV6-6 and TRBJ1-1; tentatively, D is TRBD1 (5 bases). Germline loops: CDR1 MNHNY, CDR2 SVGAGI (reference sequence). Trimming cost V 6 bases and J 0 bases, with 11 bases left between them. The CDR3 totals 14 residues. The CDR3 here is CASRTGQLNTEAFF. The DNA for the CDR3 is TGTGCCAGCAGGACCGGACAACTGAACACTGAAGCTTTCTTT.

The chain combines TRBV10-3 with TRBJ1-5, with 8 bases lining up with TRBD1. CDR3 size: 16 residues. V shed 0 bases, J shed 7 bases, and the junction held 8 bases outside the gene matches. CDR1 ENHRY and CDR2 SYGVKD come from the germline V gene. The CDR3, as DNA: TGTGCCATCAGTGAGTCGGGTCAGGGGGCGAGGCAGCCCCAGCATTTT. It yields the protein CAISESGQGARQPQHF.

The V and J genes are TRBV6-1 and TRBJ2-2; perhaps TRBD1 as D (6 bases). Per the germline V gene, CDR1 is MNHNS and CDR2 is SASEGT. The length of the CDR3 is 15 residues. Between the trimmed V and J ends, which lost 7 bases and 2 bases, there was a span of 14 bases. The CDR3 loop reads CASKDGQTNTGELFF. The CDR3, as DNA: TGTGCCAGCAAAGATGGACAGACTAACACCGGGGAGCTGTTTTTT.

The V gene is TRBV2, the J gene TRBJ2-2; 9 bases line up with TRBD1. CDR1 is SNHLY, CDR2 FYNNEI, per germline. The CDR3 runs to 15 residues. With 10 bases clipped from V and 7 bases from J, the junction kept 13 bases outside the gene matches. CDR3 bases: TGTGCCACCTCCGCCGGGACAGGGTCAATCGGGGAGCTGTTTTTT. Amino acid sequence: CATSAGTGSIGELFF.

V gene TRBV12-5 combines with J gene TRBJ2-3; tentative D call: TRBD1 (6 bases). Germline V lookup: CDR1 LGHNT, CDR2 FRNRAP. The CDR3 extends over 16 amino acids. Trimming took 4 bases from V and 3 from J, leaving 17 bases between them. Written as DNA, the CDR3 is TGTGCTAGTGGTTGGGGGCTTCGTGGGGTAACAGATACGCAGTATTTT. It specifies CASGWGLRGVTDTQYF.

The chain combines TRBV2 with TRBJ2-3, with D possibly matching TRBD2 (5 bases). Germline lookup yields CDR1 SNHLY and CDR2 FYNNEI. This CDR3 has 12 amino acids. V lost 6 bases and J 1 base, leaving 5 bases between the germline ends. In DNA, the CDR3 is TGTGCCAGCAGGAGGGGCACAGATACGCAGTATTTT. It yields the protein CASRRGTDTQYF.

The genes are TRBV6-1 and TRBJ1-5, with a possible D match to TRBD1 (6 bases). Trimming took 4 bases from V and 1 from J, leaving 14 bases between them. Germline loops: CDR1 MNHNS, CDR2 SASEGT. CDR3 length: 16 residues. CDR3: CASSVKTGGSNQPQHF. The CDR3 DNA sequence: TGTGCCAGCAGTGTTAAAACGGGGGGCAGCAATCAGCCCCAGCATTTT.